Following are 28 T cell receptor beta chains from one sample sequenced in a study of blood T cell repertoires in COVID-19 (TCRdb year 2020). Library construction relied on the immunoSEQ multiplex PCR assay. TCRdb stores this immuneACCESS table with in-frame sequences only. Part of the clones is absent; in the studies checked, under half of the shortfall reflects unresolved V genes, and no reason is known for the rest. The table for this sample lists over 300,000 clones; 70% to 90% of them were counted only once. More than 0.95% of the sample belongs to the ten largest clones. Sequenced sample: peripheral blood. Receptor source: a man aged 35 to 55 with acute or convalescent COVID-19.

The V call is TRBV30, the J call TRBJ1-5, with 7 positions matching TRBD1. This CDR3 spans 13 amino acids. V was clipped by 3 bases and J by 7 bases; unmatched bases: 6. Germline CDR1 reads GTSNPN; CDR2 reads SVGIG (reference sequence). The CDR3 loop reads CAWSATGVQPQHF. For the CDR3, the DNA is TGTGCCTGGAGCGCCACAGGGGTGCAGCCCCAGCATTTT.

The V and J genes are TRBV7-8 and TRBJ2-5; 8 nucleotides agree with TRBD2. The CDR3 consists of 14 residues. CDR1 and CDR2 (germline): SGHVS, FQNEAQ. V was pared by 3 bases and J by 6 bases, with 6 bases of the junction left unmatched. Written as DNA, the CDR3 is TGTGCCAGCAGCTTTAGCGGGGCCGGGAAGACCCAGTACTTC. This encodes CASSFSGAGKTQYF. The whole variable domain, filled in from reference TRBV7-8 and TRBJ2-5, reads GAGVSQSPRYKVAKRGQDVALRCDPISGHVSLFWYQQALGQGPEFLTYFQNEAQLDKSGLPSDRFFAERPEGSVSTLKIQRTQQEDSAVYLCASSFSGAGKTQYFGPGTRLLVL.

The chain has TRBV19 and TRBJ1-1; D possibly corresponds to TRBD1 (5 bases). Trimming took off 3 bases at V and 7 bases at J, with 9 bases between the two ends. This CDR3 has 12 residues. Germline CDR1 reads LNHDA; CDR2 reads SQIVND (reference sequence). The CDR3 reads CASSMDQGEAFF. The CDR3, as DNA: TGTGCCAGTAGTATGGATCAGGGTGAAGCTTTCTTT.

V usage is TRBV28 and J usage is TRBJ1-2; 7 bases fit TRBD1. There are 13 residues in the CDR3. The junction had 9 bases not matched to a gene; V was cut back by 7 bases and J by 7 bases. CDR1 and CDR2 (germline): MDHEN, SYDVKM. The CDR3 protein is CASTGQESSGYTF. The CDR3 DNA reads TGTGCCAGCACCGGACAGGAGTCTTCTGGCTACACCTTC.

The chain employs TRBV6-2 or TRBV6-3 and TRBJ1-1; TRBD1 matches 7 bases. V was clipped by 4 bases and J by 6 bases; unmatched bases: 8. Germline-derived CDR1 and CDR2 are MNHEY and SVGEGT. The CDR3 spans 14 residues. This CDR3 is CASSSDREVAEAFF. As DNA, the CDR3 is TGTGCCAGCAGTTCCGACAGGGAAGTAGCTGAAGCTTTCTTT.

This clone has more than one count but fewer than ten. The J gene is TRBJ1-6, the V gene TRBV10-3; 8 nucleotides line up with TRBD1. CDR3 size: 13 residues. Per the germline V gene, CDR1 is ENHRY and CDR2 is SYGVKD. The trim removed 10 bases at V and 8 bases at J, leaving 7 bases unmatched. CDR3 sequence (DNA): TGTGCCACCTGGGACAGGTGGGATTCACCCCTCCACTTT. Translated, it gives CATWDRWDSPLHF.

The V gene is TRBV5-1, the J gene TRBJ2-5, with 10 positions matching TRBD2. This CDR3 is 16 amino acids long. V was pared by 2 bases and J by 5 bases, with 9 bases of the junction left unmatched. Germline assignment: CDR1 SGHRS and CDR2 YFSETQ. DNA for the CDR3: TGCGCCAGCAGCTTTACAGCGGGAGGGCCAAAGGAGACCCAGTACTTC. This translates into CASSFTAGGPKETQYF. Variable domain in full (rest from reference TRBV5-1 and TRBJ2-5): KAGVTQTPRYLIKTRGQQVTLSCSPISGHRSVSWYQQTPGQGLQFLFEYFSETQRNKGNFPGRFSGRQFSNSRSEMNVSTLELGDSALYLCASSFTAGGPKETQYFGPGTRLLVL.

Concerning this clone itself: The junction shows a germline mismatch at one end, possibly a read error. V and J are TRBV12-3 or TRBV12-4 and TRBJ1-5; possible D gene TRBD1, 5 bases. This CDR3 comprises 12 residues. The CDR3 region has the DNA TGTGCCAGCAGTTCTGAGGGGAGGCCAACCGGTTTT. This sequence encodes CASSSEGRPTGF.

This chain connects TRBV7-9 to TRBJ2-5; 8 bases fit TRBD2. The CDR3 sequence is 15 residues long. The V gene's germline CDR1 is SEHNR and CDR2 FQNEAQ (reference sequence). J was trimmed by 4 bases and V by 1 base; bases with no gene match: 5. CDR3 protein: CASSLVGLAGETQYF. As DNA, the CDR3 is TGTGCCAGCAGCTTAGTGGGGCTAGCGGGAGAGACCCAGTACTTC.

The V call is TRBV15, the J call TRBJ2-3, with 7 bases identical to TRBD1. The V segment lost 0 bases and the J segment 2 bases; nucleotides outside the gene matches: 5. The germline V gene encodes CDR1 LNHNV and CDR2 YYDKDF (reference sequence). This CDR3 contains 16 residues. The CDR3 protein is CATSREYRGPTDTQYF. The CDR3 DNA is TGTGCCACCAGCAGAGAATACAGGGGACCCACAGATACGCAGTATTTT.

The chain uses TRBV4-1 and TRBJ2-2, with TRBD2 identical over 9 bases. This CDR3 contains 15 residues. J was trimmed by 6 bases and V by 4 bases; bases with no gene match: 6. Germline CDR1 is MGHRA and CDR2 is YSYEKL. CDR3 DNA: TGCGCCAGCAGCCGTGGTAGCGGGGGACCCGGGGAGCTGTTTTTT. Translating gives CASSRGSGGPGELFF.

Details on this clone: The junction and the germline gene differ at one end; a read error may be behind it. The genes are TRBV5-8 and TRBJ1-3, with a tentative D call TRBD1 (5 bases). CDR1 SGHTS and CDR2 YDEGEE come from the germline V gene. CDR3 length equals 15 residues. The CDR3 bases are TGTGCCAGCAGCTTGGACGGAGCCAATTTTGTCAGGGTGAATTTT. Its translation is CASSLDGANFVRVNF.

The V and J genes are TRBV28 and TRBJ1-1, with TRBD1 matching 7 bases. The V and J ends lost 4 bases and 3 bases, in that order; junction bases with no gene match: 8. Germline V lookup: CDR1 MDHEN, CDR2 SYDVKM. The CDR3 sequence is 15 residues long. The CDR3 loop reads CASSSKTGLDTEAFF. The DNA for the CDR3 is TGTGCCAGCAGTTCAAAGACAGGGCTCGACACTGAAGCTTTCTTT.

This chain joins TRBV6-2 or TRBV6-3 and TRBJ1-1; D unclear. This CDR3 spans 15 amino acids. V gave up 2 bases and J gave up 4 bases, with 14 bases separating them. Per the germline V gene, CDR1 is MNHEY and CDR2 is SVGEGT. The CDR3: CASSYLGGKVTEAFF. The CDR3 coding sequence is TGTGCCAGCAGTTACCTGGGAGGAAAAGTCACTGAAGCTTTCTTT.

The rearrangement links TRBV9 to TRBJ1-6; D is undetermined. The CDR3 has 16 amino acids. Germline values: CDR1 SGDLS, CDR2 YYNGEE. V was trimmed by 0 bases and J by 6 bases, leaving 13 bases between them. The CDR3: CASSVGGSFTNSPLHF. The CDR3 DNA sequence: TGTGCCAGCAGCGTAGGAGGGTCTTTCACTAATTCACCCCTCCACTTT.

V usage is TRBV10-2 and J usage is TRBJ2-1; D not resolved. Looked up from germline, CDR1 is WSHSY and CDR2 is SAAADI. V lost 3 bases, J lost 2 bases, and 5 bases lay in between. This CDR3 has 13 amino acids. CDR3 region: CASSESTYNEQFF. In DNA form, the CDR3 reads TGCGCCAGCAGTGAATCTACCTACAATGAGCAGTTCTTC.

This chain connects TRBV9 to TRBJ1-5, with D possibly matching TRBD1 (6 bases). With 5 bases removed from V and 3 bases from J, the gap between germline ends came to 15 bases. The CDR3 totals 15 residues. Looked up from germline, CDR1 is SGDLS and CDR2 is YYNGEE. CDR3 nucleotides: TGTGCCAGCAGTACATCAGGGGTTAACAATCAGCCCCAGCATTTT. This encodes CASSTSGVNNQPQHF.

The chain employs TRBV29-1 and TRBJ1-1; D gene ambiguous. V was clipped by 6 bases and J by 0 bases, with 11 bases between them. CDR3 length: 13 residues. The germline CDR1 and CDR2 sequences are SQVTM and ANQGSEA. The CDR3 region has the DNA TGCAGCGTCGAGGGAGAGATGAACACTGAAGCTTTCTTT. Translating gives CSVEGEMNTEAFF.

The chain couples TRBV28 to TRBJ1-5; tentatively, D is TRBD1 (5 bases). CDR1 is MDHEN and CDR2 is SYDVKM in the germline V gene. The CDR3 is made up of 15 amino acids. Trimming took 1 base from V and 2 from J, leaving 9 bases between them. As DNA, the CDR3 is TGTGCCAGCAGTTTATTCGACAGCGGCAATCAGCCCCAGCATTTT. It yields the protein CASSLFDSGNQPQHF.

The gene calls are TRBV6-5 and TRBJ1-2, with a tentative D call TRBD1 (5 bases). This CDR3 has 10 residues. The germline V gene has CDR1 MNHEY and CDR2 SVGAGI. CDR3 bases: TGTGCGGGGGGAACTTATGGCTACACCTTC. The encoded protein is CAGGTYGYTF.

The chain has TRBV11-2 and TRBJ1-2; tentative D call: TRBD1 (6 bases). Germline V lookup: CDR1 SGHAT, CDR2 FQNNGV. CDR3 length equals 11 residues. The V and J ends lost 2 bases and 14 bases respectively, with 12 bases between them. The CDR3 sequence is CASSLQGIRTF. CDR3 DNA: TGTGCCAGCAGCTTACAGGGGATCAGGACCTTC.

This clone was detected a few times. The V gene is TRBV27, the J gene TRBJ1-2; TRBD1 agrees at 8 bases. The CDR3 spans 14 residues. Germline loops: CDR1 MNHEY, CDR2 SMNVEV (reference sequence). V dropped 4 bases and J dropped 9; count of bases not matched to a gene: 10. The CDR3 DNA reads TGTGCCAGCAGTTGGACGGGGACAGGTTATCGCTACACCTTC. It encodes CASSWTGTGYRYTF.

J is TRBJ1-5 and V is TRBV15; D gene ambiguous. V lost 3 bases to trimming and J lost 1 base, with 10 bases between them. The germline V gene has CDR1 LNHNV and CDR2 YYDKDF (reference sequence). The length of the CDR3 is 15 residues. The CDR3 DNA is TGTGCCACCAGCAGTGCGGGGTGGAGCAATCAGCCCCAGCATTTT. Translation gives CATSSAGWSNQPQHF.

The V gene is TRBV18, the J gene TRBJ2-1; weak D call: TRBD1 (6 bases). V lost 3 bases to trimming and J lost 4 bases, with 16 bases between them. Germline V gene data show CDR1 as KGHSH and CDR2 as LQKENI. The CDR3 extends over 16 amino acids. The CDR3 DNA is TGTGCCAGCTCACCGACCCAGGGGATTAGGTACAATGAGCAGTTCTTC. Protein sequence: CASSPTQGIRYNEQFF.

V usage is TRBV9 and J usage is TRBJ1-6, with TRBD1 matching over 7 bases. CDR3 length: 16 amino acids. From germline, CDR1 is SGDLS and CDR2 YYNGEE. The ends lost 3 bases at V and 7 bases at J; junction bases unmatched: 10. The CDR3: CASSAPTGTENSPLHF. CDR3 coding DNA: TGTGCCAGCAGCGCGCCCACCGGGACAGAAAATTCACCCCTCCACTTT.

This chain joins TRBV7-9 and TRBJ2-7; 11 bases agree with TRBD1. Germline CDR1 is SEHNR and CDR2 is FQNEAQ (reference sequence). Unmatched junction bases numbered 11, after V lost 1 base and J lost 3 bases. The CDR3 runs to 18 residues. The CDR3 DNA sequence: TGTGCCAGCAGCTTAGGAGTGGGACAGGGGGTATTCCACTACGAGCAGTACTTC. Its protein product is CASSLGVGQGVFHYEQYF.

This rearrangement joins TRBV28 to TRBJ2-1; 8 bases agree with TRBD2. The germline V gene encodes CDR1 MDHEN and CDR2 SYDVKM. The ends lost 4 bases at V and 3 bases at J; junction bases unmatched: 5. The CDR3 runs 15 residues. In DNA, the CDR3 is TGTGCCAGCAGTTGGAGCGGGAGTTTCTACAATGAGCAGTTCTTC. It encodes CASSWSGSFYNEQFF.

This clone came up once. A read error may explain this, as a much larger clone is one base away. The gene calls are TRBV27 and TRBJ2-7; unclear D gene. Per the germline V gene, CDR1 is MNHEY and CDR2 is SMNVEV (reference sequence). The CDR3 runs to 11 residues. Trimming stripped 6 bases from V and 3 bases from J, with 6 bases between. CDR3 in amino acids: CASSLNYEQYF. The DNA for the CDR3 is TGTGCCAGCAGCCTAAACTACGAGCAGTACTTC.